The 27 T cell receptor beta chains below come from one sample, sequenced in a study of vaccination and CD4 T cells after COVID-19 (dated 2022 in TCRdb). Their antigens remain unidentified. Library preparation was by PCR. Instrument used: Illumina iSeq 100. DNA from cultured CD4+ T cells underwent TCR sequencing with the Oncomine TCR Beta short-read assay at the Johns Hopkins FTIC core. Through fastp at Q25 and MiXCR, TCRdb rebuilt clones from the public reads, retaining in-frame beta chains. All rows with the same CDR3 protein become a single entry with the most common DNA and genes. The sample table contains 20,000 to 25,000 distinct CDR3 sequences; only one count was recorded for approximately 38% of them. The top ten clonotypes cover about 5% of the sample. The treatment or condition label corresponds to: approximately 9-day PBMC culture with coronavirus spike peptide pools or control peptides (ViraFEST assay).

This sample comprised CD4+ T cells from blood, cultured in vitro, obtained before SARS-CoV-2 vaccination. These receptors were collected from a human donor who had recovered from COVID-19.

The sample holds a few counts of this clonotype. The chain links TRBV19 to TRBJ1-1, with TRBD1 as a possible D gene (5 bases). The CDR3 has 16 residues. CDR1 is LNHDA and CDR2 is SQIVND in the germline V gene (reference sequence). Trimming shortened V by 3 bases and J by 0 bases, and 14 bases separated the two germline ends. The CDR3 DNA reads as TGTGCCAGTAGTATCTCAGGGTGGTTCATGAACACTGAAGCTTTCTTT. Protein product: CASSISGWFMNTEAFF.

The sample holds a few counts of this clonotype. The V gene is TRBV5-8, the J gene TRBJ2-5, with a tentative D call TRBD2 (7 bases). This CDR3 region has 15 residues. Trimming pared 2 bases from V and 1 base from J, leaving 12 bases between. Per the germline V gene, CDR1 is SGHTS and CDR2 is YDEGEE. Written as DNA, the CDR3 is TGTGCCAGCAGCTTAGGGAGGGGGTCCCAAGAGACCCAGTACTTC. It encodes CASSLGRGSQETQYF.

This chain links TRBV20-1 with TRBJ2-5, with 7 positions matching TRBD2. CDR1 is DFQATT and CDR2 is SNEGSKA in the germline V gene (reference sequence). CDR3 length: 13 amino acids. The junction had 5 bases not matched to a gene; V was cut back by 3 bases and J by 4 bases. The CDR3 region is CSASSGLGETQYF. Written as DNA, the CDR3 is TGCAGTGCTAGTTCTGGACTAGGAGAGACCCAGTACTTC.

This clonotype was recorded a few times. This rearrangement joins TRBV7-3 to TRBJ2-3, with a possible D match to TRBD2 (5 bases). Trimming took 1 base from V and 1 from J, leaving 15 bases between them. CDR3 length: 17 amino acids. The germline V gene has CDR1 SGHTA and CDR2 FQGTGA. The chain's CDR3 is CASSLIGSRGGTDTQYF. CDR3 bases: TGTGCCAGCAGCTTAATAGGGTCCCGGGGAGGCACAGATACGCAGTATTTT.

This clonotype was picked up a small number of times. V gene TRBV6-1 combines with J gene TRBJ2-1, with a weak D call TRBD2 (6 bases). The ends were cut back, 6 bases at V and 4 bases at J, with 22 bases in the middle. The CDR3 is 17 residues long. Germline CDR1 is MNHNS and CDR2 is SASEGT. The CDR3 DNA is TGTGCCAGCAGCCGGTCGGGGGTGGGTCCCATATACAATGAGCAGTTCTTC. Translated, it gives CASSRSGVGPIYNEQFF.

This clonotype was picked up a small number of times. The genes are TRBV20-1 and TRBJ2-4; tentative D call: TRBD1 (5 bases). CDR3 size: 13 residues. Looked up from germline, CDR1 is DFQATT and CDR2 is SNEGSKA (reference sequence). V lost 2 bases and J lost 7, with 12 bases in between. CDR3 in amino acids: CSARNRAGNIQYF. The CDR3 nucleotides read TGCAGTGCTAGAAACCGAGCAGGGAACATTCAGTACTTC.

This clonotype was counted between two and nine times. The CDR3 region has the DNA TGTGCCAGCAGCTACCACACAGATACGCAGTATTTT. It is translated as CASSYHTDTQYF. The V and J genes are TRBV11-3 and TRBJ2-3, with no clear D. Germline CDR1 is SGHNT and CDR2 is YENEEA. V was trimmed by 4 bases and J by 2 bases, leaving 4 bases between them. The CDR3 is 12 amino acids.

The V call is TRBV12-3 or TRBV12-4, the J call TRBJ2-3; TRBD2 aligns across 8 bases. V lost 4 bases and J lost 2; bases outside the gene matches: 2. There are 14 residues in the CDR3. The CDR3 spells CASSYGRDTDTQYF. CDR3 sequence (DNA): TGTGCCAGCAGTTACGGGAGGGACACAGATACGCAGTATTTT.

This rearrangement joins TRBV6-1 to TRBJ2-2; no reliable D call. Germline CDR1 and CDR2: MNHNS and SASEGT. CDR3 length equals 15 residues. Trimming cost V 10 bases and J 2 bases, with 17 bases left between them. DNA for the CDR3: TGTGCCACGCGGAAGGGCAGTCAAAACACCGGGGAGCTGTTTTTT. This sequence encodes CATRKGSQNTGELFF.

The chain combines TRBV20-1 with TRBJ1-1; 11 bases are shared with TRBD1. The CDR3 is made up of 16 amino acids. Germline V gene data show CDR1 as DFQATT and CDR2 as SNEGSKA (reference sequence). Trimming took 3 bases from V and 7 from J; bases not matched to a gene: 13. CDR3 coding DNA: TGCAGTGCTAGGTACCCGGTCGGACAGGGGGCGGATGAAGCTTTCTTT. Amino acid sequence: CSARYPVGQGADEAFF.

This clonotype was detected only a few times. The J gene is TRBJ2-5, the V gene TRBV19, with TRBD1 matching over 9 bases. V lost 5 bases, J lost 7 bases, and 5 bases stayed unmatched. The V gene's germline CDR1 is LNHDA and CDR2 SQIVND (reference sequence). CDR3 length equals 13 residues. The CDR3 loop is CASSPGQGGTQYF. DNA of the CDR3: TGTGCCAGTAGTCCGGGACAGGGAGGGACCCAGTACTTC.

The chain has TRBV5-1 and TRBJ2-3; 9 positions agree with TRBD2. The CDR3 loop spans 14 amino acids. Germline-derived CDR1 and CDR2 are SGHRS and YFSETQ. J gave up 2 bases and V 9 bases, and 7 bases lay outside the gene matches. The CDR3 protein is CATSSGETTDTQYF. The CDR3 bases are TGCGCCACCTCTAGCGGGGAAACCACAGATACGCAGTATTTT.

The CDR3 is CSARDGGDGSGANVLTF. CDR3 bases: TGCAGTGCTAGAGATGGGGGGGATGGGTCTGGGGCCAACGTCCTGACTTTC. The chain has TRBV20-1 and TRBJ2-6; 7 bases are a match to TRBD2. CDR3 length: 17 residues. Trimming removed 0 bases from V and 1 base from J; junction bases left unmatched: 6. The germline CDR1 and CDR2 sequences are DFQATT and SNEGSKA (reference sequence).

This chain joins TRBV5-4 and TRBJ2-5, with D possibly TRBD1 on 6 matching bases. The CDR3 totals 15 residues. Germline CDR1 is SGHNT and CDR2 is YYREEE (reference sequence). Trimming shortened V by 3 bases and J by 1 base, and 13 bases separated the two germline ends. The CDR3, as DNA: TGTGCCAGCAGCTCCAGGGGTCCCATCCAAGAGACCCAGTACTTC. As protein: CASSSRGPIQETQYF.

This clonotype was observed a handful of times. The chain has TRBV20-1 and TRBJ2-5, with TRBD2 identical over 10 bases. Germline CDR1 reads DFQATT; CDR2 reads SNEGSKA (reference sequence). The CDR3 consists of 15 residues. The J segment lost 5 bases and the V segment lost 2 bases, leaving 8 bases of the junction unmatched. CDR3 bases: TGCAGTGCTAGAAGGGCCAGCGGGAGGGAGGAGACCCAGTACTTC. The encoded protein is CSARRASGREETQYF.

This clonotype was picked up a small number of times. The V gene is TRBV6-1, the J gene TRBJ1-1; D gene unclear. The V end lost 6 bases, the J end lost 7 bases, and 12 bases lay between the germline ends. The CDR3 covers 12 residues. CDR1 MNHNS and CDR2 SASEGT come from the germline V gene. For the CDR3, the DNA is TGTGCCAGCAGGTTGGAATTGGGTGAAGCTTTCTTT. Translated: CASRLELGEAFF.

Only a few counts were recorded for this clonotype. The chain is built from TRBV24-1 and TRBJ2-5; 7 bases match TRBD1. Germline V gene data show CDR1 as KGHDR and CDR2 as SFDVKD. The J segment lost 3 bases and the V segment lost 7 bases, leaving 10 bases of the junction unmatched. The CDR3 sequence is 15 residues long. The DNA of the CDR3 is TGTGCCACCAGCTCGGGACAGCTGGGGGAAGAGACCCAGTACTTC. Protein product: CATSSGQLGEETQYF.

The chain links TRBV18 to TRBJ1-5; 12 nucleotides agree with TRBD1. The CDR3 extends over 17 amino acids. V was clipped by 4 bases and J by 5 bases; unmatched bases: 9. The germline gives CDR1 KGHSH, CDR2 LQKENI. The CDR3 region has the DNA TGTGCCAGCTCACGGTCCGGGACAGGGGGCGGGGATCAGCCCCAGCATTTT. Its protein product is CASSRSGTGGGDQPQHF.

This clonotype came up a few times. The CDR3 loop reads CASSADTGQGTQPQHF. The CDR3 bases are TGTGCCAGCAGTGCCGATACGGGACAGGGAACTCAGCCCCAGCATTTT. The J gene is TRBJ1-5, the V gene TRBV6-1; TRBD1 matches at 9 bases. CDR1 MNHNS and CDR2 SASEGT come from the germline V gene. The CDR3 covers 16 residues. The trim removed 4 bases at V and 6 bases at J, leaving 10 bases unmatched.

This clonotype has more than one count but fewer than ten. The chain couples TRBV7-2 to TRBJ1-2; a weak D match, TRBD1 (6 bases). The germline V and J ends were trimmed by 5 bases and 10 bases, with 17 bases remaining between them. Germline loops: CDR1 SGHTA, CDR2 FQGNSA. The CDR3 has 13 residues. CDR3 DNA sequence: TGTGCCAGCAGCCTCGACAGGTATCTGGACTACACCTTC. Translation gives CASSLDRYLDYTF.

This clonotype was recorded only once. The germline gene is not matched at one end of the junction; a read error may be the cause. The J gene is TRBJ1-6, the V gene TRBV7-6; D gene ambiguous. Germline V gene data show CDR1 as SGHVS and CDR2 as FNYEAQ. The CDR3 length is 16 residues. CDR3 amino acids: CASSLAEPPSNSPLHF. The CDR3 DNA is TGCGCCAGCAGCTTGGCCGAGCCTCCTAGCAATTCACCCCTCCACTTT.

The CDR3 DNA sequence: TGTGCCAGCAGTTACGACGGGGGCACTGAAGCTTTCTTT. Its translation is CASSYDGGTEAFF. The gene calls are TRBV6-2 or TRBV6-3 and TRBJ1-1; the D gene is possibly TRBD1 (5 bases). V was trimmed by 2 bases and J by 4 bases, leaving 8 bases between them. This CDR3 is built from 13 residues. Germline CDR1 reads MNHEY; CDR2 reads SVGEGT.

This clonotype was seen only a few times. The CDR3 DNA is TGTGCCACCAGCAGAGAGCAGCTAGGAAGAGAAGCTTTCTTT. Protein: CATSREQLGREAFF. The V gene is TRBV15, the J gene TRBJ1-1; D gene unclear. The CDR3 spans 14 residues. V shed 0 bases and J shed 8 bases, with 13 bases lying between them. Per the germline V gene, CDR1 is LNHNV and CDR2 is YYDKDF (reference sequence).

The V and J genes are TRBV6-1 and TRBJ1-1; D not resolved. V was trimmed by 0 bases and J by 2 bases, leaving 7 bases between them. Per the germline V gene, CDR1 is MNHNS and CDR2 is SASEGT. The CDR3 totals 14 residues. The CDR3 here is CASSEARENTEAFF. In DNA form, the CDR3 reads TGTGCCAGCAGTGAAGCTCGGGAAAACACTGAAGCTTTCTTT.

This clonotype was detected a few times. The CDR3 sequence is CASNQPGTSYGYTF. CDR3 DNA: TGTGCCAGCAATCAACCCGGGACATCCTATGGCTACACCTTC. This chain connects TRBV6-1 to TRBJ1-2, with a tentative D call TRBD1 (6 bases). The germline gives CDR1 MNHNS, CDR2 SASEGT. The CDR3 loop spans 14 amino acids. V was pared by 7 bases and J by 4 bases, with 16 bases between.

CDR3 sequence (DNA): TGTGCCAGCAGCTTCTTAGGCGGGGGGGCGCGATTCTATGGCTACACCTTC. Amino acids: CASSFLGGGARFYGYTF. The chain links TRBV11-2 to TRBJ1-2, with a possible D match to TRBD1 (6 bases). Germline loops: CDR1 SGHAT, CDR2 FQNNGV. V lost 3 bases, J lost 4 bases, and 21 bases lay in between. This CDR3 is built from 17 residues.

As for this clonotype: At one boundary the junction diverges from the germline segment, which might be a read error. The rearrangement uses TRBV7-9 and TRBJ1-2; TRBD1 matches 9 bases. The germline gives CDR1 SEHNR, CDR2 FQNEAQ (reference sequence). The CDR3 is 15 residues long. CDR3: CAGSRPTGGSYGYTF. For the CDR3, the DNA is TGTGCCGGCAGCAGGCCCACAGGGGGCTCCTATGGCTACACCTTC.